What follows are 2 T cell receptor beta chains derived from one specimen sequenced in a study of shared clonotypes between healthy human individuals. TCRdb's copy holds only in-frame clones and misses some; the assay was immunoSEQ multiplex PCR. The sample consists of 2 million to 2.5 million clones, roughly 93% of them appearing once. The sequencing input was naive CD4+ T cells from PBMCs. Subset in this sample: CD45RA+ positively selected. Receptor source: a young man in good health. Some clones in this sample may be carry-over from other donors' samples.

The CDR3, as DNA: TGCGCCAGCAGCCGCCCGGGACGGGGGAACACCGGGGAGCTGTTTTTT. This encodes CASSRPGRGNTGELFF. The V gene is TRBV4-1, the J gene TRBJ2-2; D tentatively fits TRBD1 or TRBD2 (5 bases each). Germline assignment: CDR1 MGHRA and CDR2 YSYEKL. The length of the CDR3 is 16 residues. Between the trimmed V and J ends, which lost 4 bases and 1 base, there was a span of 13 bases.

About this clone: The identical CDR3 is also encoded by other nucleotide sequences in the sample. The CDR3 sequence is CASSLGTSGSTDTQYF. The DNA for the CDR3 is TGTGCCAGCAGCTTAGGGACTAGCGGAAGCACAGATACGCAGTATTTT. The chain employs TRBV11-3 and TRBJ2-3; 10 nucleotides line up with TRBD2. Germline-derived CDR1 and CDR2 are SGHNT and YENEEA. This CDR3 is built from 16 residues. V lost 1 base to trimming and J lost 0 bases; unmatched junction nucleotides: 1.